The 18 T cell receptor beta chains in this list originate from one sample, sequenced in a study of blood T cell repertoires in COVID-19. The assay was immunoSEQ multiplex PCR, and TCRdb's table has in-frame clones only and misses some. The data contain some 250,000 clones, roughly 88% of them singletons. The sequenced sample consisted of PBMCs or T cells enriched from blood (not recorded which). These receptors were taken from a woman aged 45-59 years who had recovered from COVID-19.

V usage is TRBV10-1 and J usage is TRBJ2-7, with 9 bases fitting TRBD1. This CDR3 region has 14 residues. CDR1 is WNHNN, CDR2 SYGVQD, per germline (reference sequence). V lost 6 bases and J lost 3; bases outside the gene matches: 6. CDR3 DNA: TGCGCCAGCAGCCCGGGACAGGGCTTCTACGAGCAGTACTTC. This gives the protein CASSPGQGFYEQYF.

The chain joins TRBV6-6 to TRBJ1-4; 9 nucleotides agree with TRBD1. J was trimmed by 7 bases and V by 6 bases; bases with no gene match: 6. Germline-derived CDR1 and CDR2 are MNHNY and SVGAGI (reference sequence). The CDR3 has 14 residues. Here the CDR3 DNA reads TGTGCCAGCAGACACAGGGGGCAAGGTGAAAAACTGTTTTTT. The encoded protein is CASRHRGQGEKLFF.

The V and J genes are TRBV7-2 and TRBJ1-2; the match to TRBD1 covers 9 bases. The CDR3 runs 15 residues. Trimming took 1 base from V and 4 from J; bases not matched to a gene: 4. Germline V lookup: CDR1 SGHTA, CDR2 FQGNSA. The CDR3 sequence is CASSLGDRDTYGYTF. The CDR3 coding sequence is TGTGCCAGCAGCTTAGGGGACAGGGATACCTATGGCTACACCTTC. The whole variable domain, filled in from reference TRBV7-2 and TRBJ1-2, reads GAGVSQSPSNKVTEKGKDVELRCDPISGHTALYWYRQSLGQGLEFLIYFQGNSAPDKSGLPSDRFSAERTGGSVSTLTIQRTQQEDSAVYLCASSLGDRDTYGYTFGSGTRLTVV.

This chain joins TRBV3-1 (or the pseudogene TRBV3-2) and TRBJ2-1; tentative D call: TRBD1 (5 bases). CDR3 size: 12 residues. Germline V gene data show CDR1 as LGHDT and CDR2 as YNNKEL (reference sequence). V shed 2 bases and J shed 9 bases, with 8 bases lying between them. The CDR3 DNA is TGTGCCAGCAGCCAACAGGGAATTGAGCAGTTCTTC. It encodes CASSQQGIEQFF.

The chain carries TRBV5-4 and TRBJ2-1, with TRBD2 identical over 9 bases. Looked up from germline, CDR1 is SGHNT and CDR2 is YYREEE (reference sequence). V shed 4 bases, J shed 8 bases, and the junction held 13 bases outside the gene matches. The CDR3 has 16 amino acids. CDR3 sequence: CASSPRGSGRIHEQFF. The CDR3 coding sequence is TGTGCCAGCAGCCCCCGGGGTAGCGGGAGAATTCATGAGCAGTTCTTC.

V is TRBV24-1 and J is TRBJ2-5; the match to TRBD1 covers 10 bases. Per germline, CDR1 KGHDR and CDR2 SFDVKD. This CDR3 has 16 amino acids. The junction had 4 bases not matched to a gene; V was cut back by 4 bases and J by 0 bases. In nucleotides, the CDR3 is TGTGCCACCAGTGAGAGGGACAGGGGATACCAAGAGACCCAGTACTTC. It translates to CATSERDRGYQETQYF.

The chain carries TRBV5-1 and TRBJ2-5; 13 nucleotides match TRBD2. Germline lookup yields CDR1 SGHRS and CDR2 YFSETQ. The CDR3 loop spans 16 amino acids. With V trimmed by 6 bases and J by 5 bases, 10 bases remained unmatched. DNA for the CDR3: TGCGCCAGCAAAACCGGACTAGCGGGAGCCCAGGAGACCCAGTACTTC. Translation: CASKTGLAGAQETQYF.

The rearrangement links TRBV7-2 to TRBJ1-1; unclear D gene. This CDR3 has 14 residues. Germline CDR1 reads SGHTA; CDR2 reads FQGNSA. The germline V and J ends were trimmed by 0 bases and 1 base, with 6 bases remaining between them. The CDR3 coding sequence is TGTGCCAGCAGCTTAGCGGGCCAGAACACTGAAGCTTTCTTT. Residues: CASSLAGQNTEAFF.

This chain uses TRBV7-2 with TRBJ2-3; a possible D gene is TRBD1 (6 bases). Germline V lookup: CDR1 SGHTA, CDR2 FQGNSA. The CDR3 totals 15 residues. The V end was cut by 3 bases, the J end by 4 bases, with 14 bases between. The CDR3 bases are TGTGCCAGCAGCTTCACAGGGACCCAGCCAGATACGCAGTATTTT. It yields the protein CASSFTGTQPDTQYF.

The table lists this clone with a count of one. The chain is built from TRBV19 and TRBJ2-7; possibly TRBD2 for D (5 bases). The CDR3 has 14 residues. Germline CDR1 reads LNHDA; CDR2 reads SQIVND (reference sequence). V lost 3 bases and J 2 bases, leaving 11 bases between the germline ends. CDR3 nucleotide sequence: TGTGCCAGTAGTATGCGAGCGGACCCCTACGAGCAGTACTTC. This sequence encodes CASSMRADPYEQYF.

The V gene is TRBV28, the J gene TRBJ2-1, with TRBD2 matching 9 bases. This CDR3 comprises 16 residues. The germline V gene encodes CDR1 MDHEN and CDR2 SYDVKM. The V gene end was trimmed by 3 bases and the J gene end by 5 bases; junction bases not matched to a gene: 8. The CDR3 nucleotides read TGTGCCAGCAGTTTGAACATAGCGGGAGAAGACAATGAGCAGTTCTTC. It translates to CASSLNIAGEDNEQFF. The full variable domain, with the rest looked up from reference TRBV28 and TRBJ2-1, is DVKVTQSSRYLVKRTGEKVFLECVQDMDHENMFWYRQDPGLGLRLIYFSYDVKMKEKGDIPEGYSVSREKKERFSLILESASTNQTSMYLCASSLNIAGEDNEQFFGPGTRLTVL.

This clone was recorded once. This chain joins TRBV19 and TRBJ2-1; 7 nucleotides agree with TRBD2. The CDR3 contains 15 residues. Germline V CDR1 and CDR2: LNHDA, SQIVND (reference sequence). J was trimmed by 0 bases and V by 6 bases; bases with no gene match: 5. CDR3 residues: CASRKAGSSYNEQFF. CDR3 sequence (DNA): TGTGCCAGTAGGAAAGCGGGGAGCTCCTACAATGAGCAGTTCTTC.

The gene calls are TRBV7-2 and TRBJ1-6, with 8 positions matching TRBD1. With 3 bases clipped from V and 9 bases from J, the junction kept 10 bases outside the gene matches. Germline V gives CDR1 SGHTA, CDR2 FQGNSA. This CDR3 contains 16 residues. In DNA form, the CDR3 reads TGTGCCAGCAGCTTGATGGGACAGGTCGGGGTTTCACCCCTCCACTTT. It yields the protein CASSLMGQVGVSPLHF.

The genes are TRBV4-2 and TRBJ2-7, with TRBD2 as a possible D gene (6 bases). The germline V and J ends were trimmed by 0 bases and 2 bases, with 8 bases remaining between them. In germline, CDR1 is LGHNA, CDR2 YNFKEQ. The CDR3 extends over 14 amino acids. The CDR3 spells CASSQDSGPYEQYF. The CDR3 nucleotides read TGTGCCAGCAGCCAAGATAGCGGCCCCTACGAGCAGTACTTC.

This CDR3 is CASSIGTGETNEKLFF. Here the CDR3 DNA reads TGTGCCAGTAGTATTGGGACAGGGGAAACTAATGAAAAACTGTTTTTT. The genes are TRBV19 and TRBJ1-4; 10 bases are a match to TRBD1. The V segment lost 3 bases and the J segment 1 base; nucleotides outside the gene matches: 2. Germline V gene lookup returns CDR1 LNHDA and CDR2 SQIVND (reference sequence). CDR3 length equals 16 residues. The whole variable domain, filled in from reference TRBV19 and TRBJ1-4, reads DGGITQSPKYLFRKEGQNVTLSCEQNLNHDAMYWYRQDPGQGLRLIYYSQIVNDFQKGDIAEGYSVSREKKESFPLTVTSAQKNPTAFYLCASSIGTGETNEKLFFGSGTQLSVL.

The chain links TRBV5-1 to TRBJ1-4, with D perhaps TRBD1 (5 bases). Trimming pared 1 base from V and 1 base from J, leaving 14 bases between. CDR1 is SGHRS and CDR2 is YFSETQ in the germline V gene. The CDR3 extends over 17 amino acids. The chain's CDR3 is CASSLRTPSQTNEKLFF. The DNA for the CDR3 is TGCGCCAGCAGCTTGCGGACACCTTCTCAAACTAATGAAAAACTGTTTTTT. Using reference TRBV5-1 and TRBJ1-4 for the parts outside the CDR3, the full variable domain is KAGVTQTPRYLIKTRGQQVTLSCSPISGHRSVSWYQQTPGQGLQFLFEYFSETQRNKGNFPGRFSGRQFSNSRSEMNVSTLELGDSALYLCASSLRTPSQTNEKLFFGSGTQLSVL.

This clone was counted only a few times. The chain is built from TRBV15 and TRBJ2-7; 7 bases are a match to TRBD1. The CDR3 runs 14 residues. Losses at the gene ends were 2 bases for V and 3 bases for J; bases not matched to a gene: 4. Germline CDR1 is LNHNV and CDR2 is YYDKDF (reference sequence). CDR3 sequence reads: CATSRTRDSYEQYF. The CDR3 coding sequence is TGTGCCACCAGCAGAACCCGGGACAGCTACGAGCAGTACTTC.

The chain is built from TRBV11-2 and TRBJ1-2; D is perhaps TRBD1 (6 bases). Trimming pared 2 bases from V and 7 bases from J, leaving 26 bases between. In germline, CDR1 is SGHAT, CDR2 FQNNGV. CDR3 length: 18 residues. This CDR3 is CASSLTGDWGQIFRGYTF. In DNA form, the CDR3 reads TGTGCCAGCAGCTTAACGGGTGATTGGGGACAAATTTTTCGTGGCTACACCTTC.